This record looks at one TCR beta chain sequence and its context. Per germline, CDR1 MNHEY and CDR2 SVGEGT. V dropped 5 bases and J dropped 0 bases, with 10 bases sitting between them. The CDR3 consists of 14 residues. Some clones are missing from TCRdb's copy, which holds only in-frame ones; the method was immunoSEQ multiplex PCR. Here the sample spans around 19,000 clones, around 90% being singletons. The data are from a study of blood T cell repertoires in COVID-19. The receptor was derived from an older man with active COVID-19. The source material was peripheral blood. This sequence joins TRBV6-2 or TRBV6-3 and TRBJ2-5; D gene ambiguous. CDR3 DNA sequence: TGTGCCAGCAGTCCCCCCCCGGACCAAGAGACCCAGTACTTC. Translated, it gives CASSPPPDQETQYF.